These 5 T cell receptor beta chains originate from one sample sequenced in a study of cytomegalovirus exposure and HLA in healthy donors. Both 60 Vbeta primers and 13 Jbeta primers went into the PCR. TCRdb keeps only in-frame clones here, not all; method: immunoSEQ multiplex PCR. Found here are some 160,000 clones, 80% of them singletons; the top ten hold around 5.7%. The sequenced sample was PBMCs. Receptor source: a man between 35 and 55 years old in good health and CMV-seronegative.

This sequence joins TRBV7-2 and TRBJ1-6, with 7 bases fitting TRBD1. Germline V gene sequence: CDR1 SGHTA, CDR2 FQGNSA. The CDR3 length is 16 residues. With V trimmed by 0 bases and J by 6 bases, 5 bases remained unmatched. The CDR3 sequence: CASSLAPGQINSPLHF. The CDR3 DNA is TGTGCCAGCAGCTTAGCCCCGGGACAGATTAATTCACCCCTCCACTTT. The full variable domain, its missing parts supplied by reference TRBV7-2 and TRBJ1-6, is GAGVSQSPSNKVTEKGKDVELRCDPISGHTALYWYRQSLGQGLEFLIYFQGNSAPDKSGLPSDRFSAERTGGSVSTLTIQRTQQEDSAVYLCASSLAPGQINSPLHFGNGTRLTVT.

V gene TRBV9 combines with J gene TRBJ2-5; TRBD2 matches 7 bases. TRBJ2-7 matches the DNA end more closely, so the J call is doubtful. The CDR3 has 15 amino acids. CDR1 is SGDLS and CDR2 is YYNGEE in the germline V gene. Here the CDR3 reads CASSVGRDYTYEQYF. The CDR3 DNA sequence: TGTGCCAGCAGCGTAGGAAGGGACTACACCTACGAGCAGTACTTC.

This rearrangement joins TRBV6-5 to TRBJ1-1; 8 bases are shared with TRBD1. Germline CDR1 is MNHEY and CDR2 is SVGAGI. The V segment lost 5 bases and the J segment 4 bases; nucleotides outside the gene matches: 3. CDR3 length: 13 residues. The CDR3 DNA sequence: TGTGCCAGCAGTCAGGGGGCAGCCACTGAAGCTTTCTTT. Translated, it gives CASSQGAATEAFF.

The chain is built from TRBV9 and TRBJ2-5; no definite D call. This CDR3 contains 13 residues. Germline lookup yields CDR1 SGDLS and CDR2 YYNGEE. Trimming removed 0 bases from V and 5 bases from J, with 8 bases in between. CDR3 DNA sequence: TGTGCCAGCAGCGTAGGGGCCTCGGAGACCCAGTACTTC. The encoded protein is CASSVGASETQYF.

V gene TRBV6-6 combines with J gene TRBJ2-7, with TRBD1 as a possible D gene (5 bases). The CDR3 totals 13 residues. The V gene's germline CDR1 is MNHNY and CDR2 SVGAGI (reference sequence). The V end was cut by 1 base, the J end by 9 bases, with 13 bases between. CDR3 DNA sequence: TGTGCCAGCAGTTACTTTGGCAGGGAAGGGCAGTACTTC. Protein: CASSYFGREGQYF.